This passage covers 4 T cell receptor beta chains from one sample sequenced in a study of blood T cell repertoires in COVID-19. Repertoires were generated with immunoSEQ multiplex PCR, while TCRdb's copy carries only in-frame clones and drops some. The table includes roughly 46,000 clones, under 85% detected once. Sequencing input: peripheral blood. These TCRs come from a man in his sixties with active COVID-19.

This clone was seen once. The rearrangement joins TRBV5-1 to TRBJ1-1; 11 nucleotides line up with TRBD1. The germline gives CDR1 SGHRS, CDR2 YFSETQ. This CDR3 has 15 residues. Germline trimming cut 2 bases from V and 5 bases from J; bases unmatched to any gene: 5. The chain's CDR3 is CASSFGDRGTTEAFF. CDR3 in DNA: TGCGCCAGCAGCTTCGGGGACAGGGGGACAACTGAAGCTTTCTTT.

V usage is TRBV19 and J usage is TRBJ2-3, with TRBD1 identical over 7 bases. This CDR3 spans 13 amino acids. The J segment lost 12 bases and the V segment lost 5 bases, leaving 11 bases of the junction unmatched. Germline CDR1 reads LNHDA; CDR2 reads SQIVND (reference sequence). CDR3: CASSPPETGSQYF. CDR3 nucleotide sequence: TGTGCCAGTAGTCCCCCCGAGACAGGGTCACAGTATTTT.

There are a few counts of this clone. The CDR3 loop is CASSQDRGGAGRNTDTQYF. CDR3 DNA: TGTGCCAGCAGCCAAGATAGGGGCGGAGCGGGGCGGAACACAGATACGCAGTATTTT. The V gene is TRBV3-1 (or the pseudogene TRBV3-2), the J gene TRBJ2-3, with 7 bases that match TRBD2. V lost 0 bases, J lost 2 bases, and 14 bases stayed unmatched. CDR1 and CDR2 (germline): LGHDT, YNNKEL (reference sequence). The CDR3 has 19 residues.

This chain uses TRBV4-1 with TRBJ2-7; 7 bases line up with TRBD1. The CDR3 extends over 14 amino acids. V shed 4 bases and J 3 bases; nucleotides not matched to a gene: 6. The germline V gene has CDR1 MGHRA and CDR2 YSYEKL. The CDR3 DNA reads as TGCGCCAGCAGCCCTGGGACAGCGTACTACGAGCAGTACTTC. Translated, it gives CASSPGTAYYEQYF.